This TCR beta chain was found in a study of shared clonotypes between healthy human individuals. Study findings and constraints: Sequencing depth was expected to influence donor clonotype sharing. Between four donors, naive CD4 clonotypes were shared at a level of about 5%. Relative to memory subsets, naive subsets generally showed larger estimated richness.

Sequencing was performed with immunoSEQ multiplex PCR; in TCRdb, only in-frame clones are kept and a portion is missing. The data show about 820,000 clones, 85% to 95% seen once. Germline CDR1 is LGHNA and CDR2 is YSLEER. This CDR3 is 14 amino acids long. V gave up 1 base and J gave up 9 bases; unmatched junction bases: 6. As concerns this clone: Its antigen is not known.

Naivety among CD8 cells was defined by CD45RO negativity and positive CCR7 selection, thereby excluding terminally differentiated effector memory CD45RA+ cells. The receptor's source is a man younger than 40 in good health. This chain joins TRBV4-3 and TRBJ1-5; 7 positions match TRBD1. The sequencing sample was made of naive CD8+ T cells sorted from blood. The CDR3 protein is CASSQGGQRGPQHF. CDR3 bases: TGCGCCAGCAGCCAAGGGGGACAGCGAGGGCCCCAGCATTTT.